The subject of this entry is one TCR beta chain. Its matching antigen is unknown. Time point indicated: week 3, after first cycle of checkpoint inhibitor. Patients had no prior systemic cancer treatment, immunosuppressants or other active cancers. The sample is drawn from a study of blood T cell dynamics during melanoma immunotherapy. Whole-study findings and limits: The study could not tell melanoma-specific clones from general immune activation. PBMC repertoires of eventual disease-control patients split at W3 into clonality or diversity gains.

Every bulk PBMC sample received the same 350 ng of DNA. Assay: immunoSEQ multiplex PCR; the TCRdb copy retains only in-frame clones and omits some. The sample carries about 7,300 clones, around 84% recorded once. There are 14 residues in the CDR3. V dropped 5 bases and J dropped 0 bases, with 10 bases sitting between them. The germline V gene encodes CDR1 KGHSH and CDR2 LQKENI. This chain joins TRBV18 and TRBJ1-2; perhaps TRBD1 as D (5 bases). This TCR derives from a human donor with melanoma. Specimen: blood, collected from a patient treated with checkpoint blockade. Here the CDR3 reads CASSKDTPNYGYTF. The CDR3 nucleotides read TGTGCCAGCTCAAAGGACACCCCTAACTATGGCTACACCTTC.